This T cell receptor beta chain was recorded in a study of technical replicates of blood from several donors. CDR3 length: 13 residues. The repertoire was sequenced with immunoSEQ multiplex PCR; TCRdb's copy has only in-frame clones and lacks some. The sample gives approximately 100,000 clones, almost 96% of which show up once; roughly 0.23% is in the top ten. This clone was detected once. The J gene is TRBJ2-7, the V gene TRBV21-1; TRBD1, the table's D call, was not compared with the DNA. TRBV21-1 is a pseudogene. This TCR was recovered from a human donor in good health. The specimen was T cells isolated from PBMCs. This chain's CDR3 is CASSEQGLREQYF. Here the CDR3 DNA reads TGTGCCAGCAGCGAACAGGGCTTACGCGAGCAGTACTTC.